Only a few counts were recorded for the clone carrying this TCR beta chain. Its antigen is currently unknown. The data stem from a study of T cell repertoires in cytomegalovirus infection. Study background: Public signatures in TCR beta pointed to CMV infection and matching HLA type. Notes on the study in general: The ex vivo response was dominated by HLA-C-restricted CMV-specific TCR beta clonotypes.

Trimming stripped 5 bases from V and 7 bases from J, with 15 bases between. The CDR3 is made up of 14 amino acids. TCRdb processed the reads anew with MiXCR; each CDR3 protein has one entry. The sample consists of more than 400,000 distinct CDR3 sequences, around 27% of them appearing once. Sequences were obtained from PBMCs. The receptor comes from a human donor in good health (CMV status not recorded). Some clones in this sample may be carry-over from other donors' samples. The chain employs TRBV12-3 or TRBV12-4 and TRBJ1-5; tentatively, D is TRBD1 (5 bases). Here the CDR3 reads CASSPLGVTQPQHF. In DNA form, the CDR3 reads TGTGCCAGCAGTCCCCTGGGGGTCACACAGCCCCAGCATTTT.